This record concerns one T cell receptor (beta chain) sequence. TCRdb keeps only in-frame clones here, not all; method: immunoSEQ multiplex PCR. The sample shows about 100,000 clones, roughly 96% of them seen only once. V lost 4 bases, J lost 6 bases, and 16 bases stayed unmatched. There are 17 residues in the CDR3. Germline V gene data show CDR1 as SGHRS and CDR2 as YFSETQ. The source of the sample is a study of technical replicates of blood from a handful of donors. This sequence joins TRBV5-1 and TRBJ2-1, with 7 bases aligning to TRBD1. The clonotype comes from a human donor in good health. The sequencing input was T cells isolated from PBMCs. Here the CDR3 reads CASSPSVIQGVPNEQFF. In nucleotides, the CDR3 is TGCGCCAGCAGCCCGTCTGTTATTCAGGGGGTGCCCAATGAGCAGTTCTTC. The whole variable domain, filled in from reference TRBV5-1 and TRBJ2-1, reads KAGVTQTPRYLIKTRGQQVTLSCSPISGHRSVSWYQQTPGQGLQFLFEYFSETQRNKGNFPGRFSGRQFSNSRSEMNVSTLELGDSALYLCASSPSVIQGVPNEQFFGPGTRLTVL.